These 10 T cell receptor beta chains share one sample of origin, sequenced in a study of cytomegalovirus exposure and HLA in healthy donors. Use of 60 Vbeta and 13 Jbeta primers characterized the PCR. Data came from immunoSEQ multiplex PCR; TCRdb stores just in-frame clones and leaves some out. Altogether 37,000 or so clones are present, roughly 74% being singletons, with the ten largest covering about 5.7%. Source material: PBMCs. All receptors come from a man under 40 in good health and CMV-seronegative.

V and J are TRBV9 and TRBJ2-5; 7 bases match TRBD1. The length of the CDR3 is 15 residues. CDR1 and CDR2 from the germline V gene are SGDLS and YYNGEE. The J segment lost 5 bases and the V segment lost 0 bases, leaving 7 bases of the junction unmatched. This CDR3 is CASSVEWGRGETQYF. CDR3 DNA sequence: TGTGCCAGCAGCGTAGAATGGGGCAGGGGGGAGACCCAGTACTTC. The full variable domain, its missing parts supplied by reference TRBV9 and TRBJ2-5, is DSGVTQTPKHLITATGQRVTLRCSPRSGDLSVYWYQQSLDQGLQFLIQYYNGEERAKGNILERFSAQQFPDLHSELNLSSLELGDSALYFCASSVEWGRGETQYFGPGTRLLVL.

J is TRBJ2-7 and V is TRBV5-1; unclear D gene. The CDR3 is 13 residues long. Trimming took off 5 bases at V and 0 bases at J, with 9 bases between the two ends. Germline V gene sequence: CDR1 SGHRS, CDR2 YFSETQ. The CDR3 coding sequence is TGCGCCAGCAGGGCCTCAGACTCCTACGAGCAGTACTTC. It translates to CASRASDSYEQYF.

The V and J genes are TRBV14 and TRBJ2-7; a possible D gene is TRBD1 (6 bases). This CDR3 has 15 amino acids. The germline gives CDR1 SGHDN, CDR2 FVKESK. The V end was cut by 4 bases, the J end by 4 bases, with 17 bases between. The CDR3 nucleotides are TGTGCCAGCAGCCGGCTCACAGGGAAGTATTACGAGCAGTACTTC. Residues: CASSRLTGKYYEQYF.

This rearrangement joins TRBV7-6 to TRBJ1-2; 9 bases match TRBD1. Trimming took 5 bases from V and 3 from J; bases not matched to a gene: 13. Germline CDR1 and CDR2: SGHVS and FNYEAQ. This CDR3 contains 17 residues. The CDR3 DNA follows: TGTGCCAGCAGCCTAACGTACAGGGGGCGCACCGACTATGGCTACACCTTC. It is translated as CASSLTYRGRTDYGYTF.

This chain links TRBV30 with TRBJ2-7, with 7 bases fitting TRBD2. This CDR3 contains 12 residues. J lost 2 bases, V lost 4 bases, and 2 bases had no gene match. Germline V CDR1 and CDR2: GTSNPN, SVGIG (reference sequence). CDR3 loop: CAWTSGTYEQYF. In nucleotides, the CDR3 is TGTGCCTGGACTAGCGGCACCTACGAGCAGTACTTC.

The gene calls are TRBV7-9 and TRBJ2-5, with D possibly being TRBD1 (5 bases). Germline V gene sequence: CDR1 SEHNR, CDR2 FQNEAQ (reference sequence). The ends were cut back, 1 base at V and 11 bases at J, with 14 bases in the middle. This CDR3 is built from 13 residues. CDR3 DNA sequence: TGTGCCAGCAGCTTAGGAGGTGCAGGGTGGCAGTACTTC. This translates into CASSLGGAGWQYF.

The CDR3 DNA follows: TGCGCCAGCAGTGACTCGGACAGCTTGAACACTGAAGCTTTCTTT. Amino acids: CASSDSDSLNTEAFF. This sequence joins TRBV10-1 and TRBJ1-1; possible D gene TRBD1, 6 bases. The germline V gene encodes CDR1 WNHNN and CDR2 SYGVQD (reference sequence). Deletions cut 3 bases from V and 0 bases from J, with 11 bases between. The CDR3 contains 15 residues.

In regard to this clone: The junction does not match germline at one end; this may be a read error. The chain employs TRBV7-9 and TRBJ2-6; TRBD1 agrees at 8 bases. Germline CDR1 is SEHNR and CDR2 is FQNEAQ (reference sequence). This CDR3 is built from 17 residues. CDR3 sequence reads: CSSSPTGGPSGANVLTF. The CDR3, as DNA: TGTTCCAGCAGCCCTACAGGGGGTCCCTCTGGGGCCAACGTCCTGACTTTC. The whole variable domain, remainder taken from reference TRBV7-9 and TRBJ2-6, is DTGVSQNPRHKITKRGQNVTFRCDPISEHNRLYWYRQTLGQGPEFLTYFQNEAQLEKSRLLSDRFSAERPKGSFSTLEIQRTEQGDSAMYLCSSSPTGGPSGANVLTFGAGSRLTVL.

The chain links TRBV19 to TRBJ1-5, with 8 bases matching TRBD1. The V segment lost 0 bases and the J segment 5 bases; nucleotides outside the gene matches: 12. Germline V gene sequence: CDR1 LNHDA, CDR2 SQIVND (reference sequence). The CDR3 length is 18 residues. The CDR3 DNA sequence: TGTGCCAGTAGTATAGATCCAAGGACAGGGAAGTTCGATCAGCCCCAGCATTTT. This translates into CASSIDPRTGKFDQPQHF.

The count of this clone is one. Written as DNA, the CDR3 is TGTGCCAGCAGAGGACAGATCGGAAGCACAGATACGCAGTATTTT. Translating it yields CASRGQIGSTDTQYF. The chain recombines TRBV2 with TRBJ2-3, with D possibly matching TRBD1 (6 bases). The length of the CDR3 is 15 residues. Germline V gene lookup returns CDR1 SNHLY and CDR2 FYNNEI. Deletions cut 6 bases from V and 0 bases from J, with 13 bases between.